A selection of T cell receptor beta chains follows, all from one sample in a study of cytomegalovirus exposure and HLA in healthy donors. Sequencing was performed with immunoSEQ multiplex PCR; in TCRdb, only in-frame clones are kept and a portion is missing. The sample has around 76,000 clones. The sample taken for sequencing was PBMCs. The receptors here all came from a boy aged 5-17 years in good health and CMV-seronegative. The CDR3 runs from the conserved cysteine through the conserved F or W. Fields, in order: CDR3 DNA, CDR3 protein, V gene, J gene, D gene. A D gene is named only where the DNA matches it firmly.

CDR3 DNA: TGTGCCAGCTCACCCGCTACCGGGACTAGCGGTGCGTACGAGCAGTACTTC
CDR3 protein: CASSPATGTSGAYEQYF
V gene: TRBV18
J gene: TRBJ2-7
D gene: TRBD2

CDR3 DNA: TGTGCCACAGCACCCCGGGACAGGGATATCTACGAGCAGTACTTC
CDR3 protein: CATAPRDRDIYEQYF
V gene: TRBV19
J gene: TRBJ2-7
D gene: TRBD1

CDR3 DNA: TGTGCCAGCAGTGAATTGGGCATGAACACTGAAGCTTTCTTT
CDR3 protein: CASSELGMNTEAFF
V gene: TRBV25-1
J gene: TRBJ1-1
D gene: .

CDR3 DNA: TGCGCCAGCAGCTTTGTATACACCGGGGAGCTGTTTTTT
CDR3 protein: CASSFVYTGELFF
V gene: TRBV5-1
J gene: TRBJ2-2
D gene: .

CDR3 DNA: TGTGCCAGCAGCTTAGGGACTAGCGGGAGTAATGAGCAGTTCTTC
CDR3 protein: CASSLGTSGSNEQFF
V gene: TRBV11-1
J gene: TRBJ2-1
D gene: TRBD2

CDR3 DNA: TGTGCCACCAGCGGAACACAGGGATCTGGGGCCAACGTCCTGACTTTC
CDR3 protein: CATSGTQGSGANVLTF
V gene: TRBV15
J gene: TRBJ2-6
D gene: .

CDR3 DNA: TGTGCCAGCAGGGAGGTGGGAGGGGACGGGTACGAGCAGTACTTC
CDR3 protein: CASREVGGDGYEQYF
V gene: TRBV6-1
J gene: TRBJ2-7
D gene: TRBD2

CDR3 DNA: TGTGCCAGCAGGCCTAGCGGGAGTAGTGTAACCTACAATGAGCAGTTCTTC
CDR3 protein: CASRPSGSSVTYNEQFF
V gene: TRBV4-2
J gene: TRBJ2-1
D gene: TRBD2

CDR3 DNA: TGTGCCAGCACTAGACTGCCGGGCACTGAAGCTTTCTTT
CDR3 protein: CASTRLPGTEAFF
V gene: TRBV6-1
J gene: TRBJ1-1
D gene: .

CDR3 DNA: TGCAGCGTGAATAGTGCGATGAACACTGAAGCTTTCTTT
CDR3 protein: CSVNSAMNTEAFF
V gene: TRBV29-1
J gene: TRBJ1-1
D gene: .

CDR3 DNA: TGTGCCAGCTCACCCGGACAGGGGCGCCTCTCTGGAAACACCATATATTTT
CDR3 protein: CASSPGQGRLSGNTIYF
V gene: TRBV18
J gene: TRBJ1-3
D gene: TRBD1

CDR3 DNA: TGTGCCAGCAGCACGGCCGCAGGGGGCTTGACTGAAGCTTTCTTT
CDR3 protein: CASSTAAGGLTEAFF
V gene: TRBV28
J gene: TRBJ1-1
D gene: TRBD1

CDR3 DNA: TGTGCCAGCAGCTTGGGTGGAGTCTTGGAGACCCAGTACTTC
CDR3 protein: CASSLGGVLETQYF
V gene: TRBV5-4
J gene: TRBJ2-5
D gene: .

CDR3 DNA: TGCGCCAGCAGCCCTAACCCCGGATTAGCGGCTTCCTACGAGCAGTACTTC
CDR3 protein: CASSPNPGLAASYEQYF
V gene: TRBV4-3
J gene: TRBJ2-7
D gene: .

CDR3 DNA: TGTGCCAGCAGTGATACACAGGGGGGTGGCTACACCTTC
CDR3 protein: CASSDTQGGGYTF
V gene: TRBV25-1
J gene: TRBJ1-2
D gene: TRBD1

CDR3 DNA: TGTGCCACCAGCAGAGCCTCGGGGGGAACTGAAGCTTTCTTT
CDR3 protein: CATSRASGGTEAFF
V gene: TRBV15
J gene: TRBJ1-1
D gene: .